This T cell receptor (beta chain) was observed in a study of CD8+CD57+ T cells in acquired aplastic anemia. Study results and caveats: It was found that twenty-nine CD8+ CDR3 sequences were shared between patients and controls.

Genomic DNA acted as the template from which TCR beta VDJ combination and CDR3 sequence profiling were carried out. TCRdb re-analysed the reads in MiXCR, keeping a single row per CDR3 protein. There are some 200,000 distinct CDR3 sequences in the sample; around 60% occur only once, and over 25% lies in the top ten. J gave up 10 bases and V 6 bases, and 11 bases lay outside the gene matches. This CDR3 is 14 amino acids long. Germline assignment: CDR1 DFQATT and CDR2 SNEGSKA (reference sequence). Details on this clonotype: The antigen is not known.

The source material was sorted CD4+, CD8+, or CD8+CD57+ T cells (not recorded which) from PBMCs. The chain links TRBV20-1 to TRBJ2-2; 10 bases are shared with TRBD1. This TCR was recovered from a human donor in good health. The CDR3 protein is CSAGPGTGDVELFF. In DNA form, the CDR3 reads TGCAGTGCCGGCCCCGGGACAGGGGACGTGGAGCTGTTTTTT.